This is a list of T cell receptor beta chains from one sample in a study of CD8 T cells in ankylosing spondylitis. TCRdb redid the calling of the 5' RACE reads with MiXCR, one entry per CDR3 protein. Of 220,000 or so distinct CDR3 sequences detected, roughly a tenth appear once; the ten largest clones hold approximately 20%. The source material was blood, either unsorted or a sorted T cell fraction (not recorded which). The receptors originated from a male donor with ankylosing spondylitis or in good health (not recorded which). CDR3s include the opening cysteine and the closing phenylalanine or tryptophan. Fields, in order: D gene, V gene, J gene, clone size, CDR3 DNA, CDR3 protein. The D gene is left open where the match is weak. Expanded clones get a size class; other rows say once, few or many, or leave the size out.

>.|TRBV7-2|TRBJ2-1|many
TGTGCCAGCAGCCAATCCGGGAACCTTTATGATGAGCAGTTCTTC
CASSQSGNLYDEQFF
>.|TRBV15|TRBJ1-1|many
TGTGCCACCAGTGTTAGTAATTCGGGCACTGAAGCTTTCTTT
CATSVSNSGTEAFF
>.|TRBV5-1|TRBJ2-7|many
TGCGCCAGCAGCTCTGGACCCGGGGGTTCATACGAGCAGTACTTC
CASSSGPGGSYEQYF
>.|TRBV15|TRBJ2-4|few
TGTGCCACCAGCAAACAACCTGTTCGGGGGCTTGAAAACATTCAGTACTTC
CATSKQPVRGLENIQYF
>TRBD1|TRBV19|TRBJ1-3|.
TGTGCCGGACAGGACTCTGGAAACACCATATATTTT
CAGQDSGNTIYF
>.|TRBV12-3/TRBV12-4|TRBJ1-5|many
TGTGCCAGCATCCCACCCCTGAAGGGACAGCATTTT
CASIPPLKGQHF
>.|TRBV5-1|TRBJ1-2|many
TGCGCCAGCAGCTTGGATGTAGGATCTAACTATGGCTACACCTTC
CASSLDVGSNYGYTF
>.|TRBV29-1|TRBJ2-7|few
TGCAGCGTTGAAGACAGCTACTACGAGCAGTACTTC
CSVEDSYYEQYF
>.|TRBV3-1|TRBJ2-7|few
TGTGCCAGCAGCCAGGCACAGGAACGTTCCTACGAGCAGTACTTC
CASSQAQERSYEQYF
>.|TRBV15|TRBJ2-2|.
TGTGCCACCAGCAGAGACCCACGGACCGGGGAGCTGTTTTTT
CATSRDPRTGELFF
>.|TRBV5-6|TRBJ2-7|many
TGTGCCAGCAGCCCTACAGCGGGTCTCCCCTACGAGCAGTACTTC
CASSPTAGLPYEQYF
>.|TRBV11-2|TRBJ1-4|.
TGTGCCAGCAGCCCTTACGCTACAACTAATGAAAAACTGTTTTTT
CASSPYATTNEKLFF
>.|TRBV6-1|TRBJ1-4|many
TGTGCCAGCAGTGAAGTAGGGCTCGGGGAAAAACTGTTTTTT
CASSEVGLGEKLFF